This T cell receptor beta chain was recorded in a study of T-cell memory formation after mild COVID-19. The V gene's germline CDR1 is LGHNT and CDR2 FRNRAP. V gave up 2 bases and J gave up 6 bases; unmatched junction bases: 9. The CDR3 has 17 residues. TCRdb reprocessed the 5' RACE reads with MiXCR, giving one entry per CDR3 protein. The sample lists over 350,000 distinct CDR3 sequences, around a sixth occurring once. Study-wide results and caveats: Researchers report contracting CD4+ clones mostly in CM and EM, with CD8+ clones in EMRA. Contracting clones from day 15 to 85 had balanced CD4/CD8; later expanders favoured CD4+.

Note on this clonotype: Its antigen is unidentified.

The source of this sequence is a man aged 18 to 30 who had mild COVID-19 (a few samples of this study predate the infection). Cell type and time point are not known. The sequenced material came from PBMCs or a T cell subset sorted from them (not recorded which). The chain has TRBV12-5 and TRBJ2-1, with 11 bases identical to TRBD2. The CDR3 nucleotides are TGTGCTAGTGGTTTGAACCCTAGCGGGGGGCCCCTCAATGAGCAGTTCTTC. It translates to CASGLNPSGGPLNEQFF.